The sequence of this T cell receptor (beta chain) was determined in a study of identical twins. Broader study findings: Twin sharing of out-of-frame TCR alpha was underestimated by models in monozygotic pairs. Twin pairs had excess sharing that was weaker in beta out-of-frame sequences. The more abundant beta clonotypes in cord blood had fewer insertions, and memory repertoires did not show this.

The table lists this clonotype with many counts. The antigen remains undetermined. Germline values: CDR1 SGHRS, CDR2 YFSETQ. Trimming cost V 0 bases and J 10 bases; bases outside gene matches: 9. This CDR3 contains 15 residues. MiXCR was run by TCRdb on the 5' RACE reads, yielding one entry per CDR3 protein. Of about 690,000 distinct CDR3 sequences listed, 5.5% to 6.5% are singletons. This chain joins TRBV5-1 and TRBJ2-1; 8 bases are shared with TRBD2. The material sequenced was naive T cells sorted from blood. The TCR sequence derives from a man younger than 35 in good health. Written as DNA, the CDR3 is TGCGCCAGCAGCTTGGGGGCTAGCGGGTTGCTCGAGCAGTTCTTC. Its translation is CASSLGASGLLEQFF.